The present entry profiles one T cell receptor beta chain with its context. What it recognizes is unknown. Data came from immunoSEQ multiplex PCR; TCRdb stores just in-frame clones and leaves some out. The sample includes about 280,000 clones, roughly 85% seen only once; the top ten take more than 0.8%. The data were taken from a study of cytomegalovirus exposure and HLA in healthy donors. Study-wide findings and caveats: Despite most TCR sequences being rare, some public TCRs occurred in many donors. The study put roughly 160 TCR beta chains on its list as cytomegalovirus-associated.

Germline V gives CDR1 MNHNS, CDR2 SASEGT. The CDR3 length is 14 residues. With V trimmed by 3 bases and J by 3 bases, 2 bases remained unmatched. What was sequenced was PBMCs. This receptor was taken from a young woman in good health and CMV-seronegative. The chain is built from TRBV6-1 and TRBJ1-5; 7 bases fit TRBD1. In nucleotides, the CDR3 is TGTGCCAGCAGTGAGGGACAGTACAATCAGCCCCAGCATTTT. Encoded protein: CASSEGQYNQPQHF.